Included here is one TCR beta chain sequence, with context. One junction end does not reproduce the germline sequence, and a read error may be involved. The data are from a study of PD-L1 blockade in urothelial cancer. Overall study: Every 3 weeks, patients received intravenous atezolizumab 1,200 mg, beginning 2014.

This CDR3 contains 13 residues. Looked up from germline, CDR1 is SNHLY and CDR2 is FYNNEI. Sequencing used immunoSEQ multiplex PCR; TCRdb keeps in-frame clones, though not all of them. The data contain tens of thousands of clones, about 93% of them singletons. Time point denoted: peripheral blood 6 weeks after treatment start. The chain joins TRBV2 to TRBJ2-7; 7 nucleotides match TRBD2. The TCR sequence derives from a woman aged 55-70 years with urothelial cancer. This specimen was PBMCs, taken around atezolizumab (anti-PD-L1) treatment. The CDR3 DNA reads as TGTGCCAGCAGAGAAGTCCGGGACTACAAGGAGTACTTC. Residues: CASREVRDYKEYF.